This entry is about one T cell receptor (beta chain). There was relapse after autologous stem cell transplantation in every patient, and there was variation in brentuximab vedotin exposure. This record belongs to a study of PD-1 blockade in classical Hodgkin lymphoma. The data were produced by immunoSEQ multiplex PCR, yet TCRdb's version contains in-frame clones alone and is incomplete. The sample consists of 5,000 to 8,000 clones, around 84% of them appearing once. Germline loops: CDR1 GTSNPN, CDR2 SVGIG (reference sequence). Trimming at V came to 6 bases and at J to 11 bases, leaving 9 bases not matched to a gene. CDR3 length: 14 amino acids.

The input for sequencing was peripheral blood mononuclear cells (PBMCs), taken before the second cycle of nivolumab. This rearrangement joins TRBV30 to TRBJ2-5; 16 bases line up with TRBD2. This receptor was obtained from a human donor with classical Hodgkin lymphoma. CDR3 in DNA: TGTGCCTGCCGCGGGACTAGCGGGGGGGTCCCGCAGTACTTC. Protein product: CACRGTSGGVPQYF.